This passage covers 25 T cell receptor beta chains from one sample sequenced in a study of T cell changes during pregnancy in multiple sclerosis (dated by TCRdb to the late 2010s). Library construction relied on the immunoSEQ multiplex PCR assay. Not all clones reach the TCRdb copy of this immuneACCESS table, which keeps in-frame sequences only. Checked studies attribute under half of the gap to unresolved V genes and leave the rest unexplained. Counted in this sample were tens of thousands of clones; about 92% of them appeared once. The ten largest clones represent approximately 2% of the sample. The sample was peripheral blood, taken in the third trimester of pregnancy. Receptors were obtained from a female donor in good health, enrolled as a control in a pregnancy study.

The CDR3 DNA follows: TGTGCTAGTGGCCGTAGCGGGGGGGCCACAGATACGCAGTATTTT. Protein: CASGRSGGATDTQYF. This sequence joins TRBV12-5 and TRBJ2-3, with 11 bases aligning to TRBD2. The CDR3 is 15 amino acids. V shed 6 bases and J 2 bases; nucleotides not matched to a gene: 4. Germline V gene sequence: CDR1 LGHNT, CDR2 FRNRAP.

The CDR3 spells CASSLRLAGIFTDTQYF. DNA for the CDR3: TGTGCCAGCAGCTTGAGGCTAGCGGGGATCTTCACAGATACGCAGTATTTT. The chain has TRBV11-1 and TRBJ2-3; TRBD2 matches at 9 bases. V dropped 3 bases and J dropped 2; count of bases not matched to a gene: 9. CDR3 length: 17 amino acids. Looked up from germline, CDR1 is SGHAT and CDR2 is FQDESV (reference sequence).

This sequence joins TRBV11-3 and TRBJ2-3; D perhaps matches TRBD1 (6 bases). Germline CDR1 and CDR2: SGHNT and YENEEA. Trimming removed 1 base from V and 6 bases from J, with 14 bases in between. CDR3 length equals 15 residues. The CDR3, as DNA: TGTGCCAGCAGCTTAGGACAGGCACTGGGGGATACGCAGTATTTT. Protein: CASSLGQALGDTQYF. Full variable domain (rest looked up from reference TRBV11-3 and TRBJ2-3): EAGVVQSPRYKIIEKKQPVAFWCNPISGHNTLYWYLQNLGQGPELLIRYENEEAVDDSQLPKDRFSAERLKGVDSTLKIQPAELGDSAVYLCASSLGQALGDTQYFGPGTRLTVL.

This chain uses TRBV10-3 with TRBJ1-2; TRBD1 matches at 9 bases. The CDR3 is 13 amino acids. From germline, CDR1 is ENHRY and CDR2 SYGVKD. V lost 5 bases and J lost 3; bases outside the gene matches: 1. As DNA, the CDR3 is TGTGCCATCAGTTGGACAGGGGACTATGGCTACACCTTC. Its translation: CAISWTGDYGYTF.

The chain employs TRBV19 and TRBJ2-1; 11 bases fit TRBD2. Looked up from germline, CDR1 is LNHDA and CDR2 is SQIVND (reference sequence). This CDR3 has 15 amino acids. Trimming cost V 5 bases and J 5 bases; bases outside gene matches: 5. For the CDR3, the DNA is TGTGCCAGTAGTCCTGGACTAGCGGGCCACAATGAGCAGTTCTTC. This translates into CASSPGLAGHNEQFF.

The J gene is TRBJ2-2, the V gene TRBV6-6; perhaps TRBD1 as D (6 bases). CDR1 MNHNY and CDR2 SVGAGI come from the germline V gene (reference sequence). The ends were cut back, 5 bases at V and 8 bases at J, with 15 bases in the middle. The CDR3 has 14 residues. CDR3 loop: CASSVNRVGGELFF. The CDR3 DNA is TGTGCCAGCAGTGTTAACAGGGTAGGAGGGGAGCTGTTTTTT.

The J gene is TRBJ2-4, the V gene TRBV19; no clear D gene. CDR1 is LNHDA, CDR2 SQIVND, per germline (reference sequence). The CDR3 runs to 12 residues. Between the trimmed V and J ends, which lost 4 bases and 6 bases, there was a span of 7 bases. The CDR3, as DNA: TGTGCCAGTAGTAATTGGGCAAACATTCAGTACTTC. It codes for CASSNWANIQYF.

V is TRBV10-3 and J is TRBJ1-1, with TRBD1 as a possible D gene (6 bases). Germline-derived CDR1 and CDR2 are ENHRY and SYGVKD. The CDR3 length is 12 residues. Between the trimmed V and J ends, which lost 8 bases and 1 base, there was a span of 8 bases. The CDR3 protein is CAIRTENTEAFF. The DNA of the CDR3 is TGTGCCATCCGGACAGAGAACACTGAAGCTTTCTTT.

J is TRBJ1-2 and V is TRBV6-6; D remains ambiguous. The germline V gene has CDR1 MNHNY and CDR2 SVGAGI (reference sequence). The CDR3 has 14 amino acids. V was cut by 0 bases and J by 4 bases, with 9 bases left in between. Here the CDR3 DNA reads TGTGCCAGCAGTTACTCGAAAAGTAGCTATGGCTACACCTTC. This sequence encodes CASSYSKSSYGYTF.

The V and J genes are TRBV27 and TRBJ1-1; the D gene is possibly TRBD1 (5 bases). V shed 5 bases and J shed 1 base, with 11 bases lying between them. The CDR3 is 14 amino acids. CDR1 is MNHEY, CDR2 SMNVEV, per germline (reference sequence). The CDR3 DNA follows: TGTGCCAGCAGTCTGGACGGACAGAACACTGAAGCTTTCTTT. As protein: CASSLDGQNTEAFF.

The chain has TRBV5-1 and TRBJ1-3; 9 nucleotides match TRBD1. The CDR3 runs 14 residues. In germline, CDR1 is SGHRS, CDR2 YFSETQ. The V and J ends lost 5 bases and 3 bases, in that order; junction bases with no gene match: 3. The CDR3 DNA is TGCGCCAGCAGTACAGGGGGCAATGGAAACACCATATATTTT. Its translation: CASSTGGNGNTIYF. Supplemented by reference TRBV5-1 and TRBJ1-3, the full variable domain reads KAGVTQTPRYLIKTRGQQVTLSCSPISGHRSVSWYQQTPGQGLQFLFEYFSETQRNKGNFPGRFSGRQFSNSRSEMNVSTLELGDSALYLCASSTGGNGNTIYFGEGSWLTVV.

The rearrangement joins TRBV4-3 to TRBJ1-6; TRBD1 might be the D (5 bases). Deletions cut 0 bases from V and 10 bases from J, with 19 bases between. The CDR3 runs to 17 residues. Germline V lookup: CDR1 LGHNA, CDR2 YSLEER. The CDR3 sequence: CASSQDRWEGAESPLHF. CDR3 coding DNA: TGCGCCAGCAGCCAAGATAGGTGGGAAGGGGCGGAATCACCCCTCCACTTT.

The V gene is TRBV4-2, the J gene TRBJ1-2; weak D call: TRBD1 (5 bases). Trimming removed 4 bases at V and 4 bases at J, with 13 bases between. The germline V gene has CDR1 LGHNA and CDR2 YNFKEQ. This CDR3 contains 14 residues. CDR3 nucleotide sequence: TGTGCCAGCAGCCGGGAGGGGATTTTCTATGGCTACACCTTC. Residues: CASSREGIFYGYTF.

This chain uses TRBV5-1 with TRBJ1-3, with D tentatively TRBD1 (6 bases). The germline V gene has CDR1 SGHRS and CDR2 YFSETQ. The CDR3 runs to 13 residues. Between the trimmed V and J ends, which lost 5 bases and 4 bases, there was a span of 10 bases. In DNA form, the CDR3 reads TGCGCCAGCAGTGCAGGGGTGGGAAACACCATATATTTT. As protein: CASSAGVGNTIYF.

The CDR3 DNA is TGTGCCAGCAGTGGTGCAGGGGTGGTCAATGAGCAGTTCTTC. Translation gives CASSGAGVVNEQFF. This chain connects TRBV27 to TRBJ2-1, with a tentative D call TRBD1 (6 bases). This CDR3 has 14 residues. The germline CDR1 and CDR2 sequences are MNHEY and SMNVEV (reference sequence). V dropped 5 bases and J dropped 6 bases, with 14 bases sitting between them.

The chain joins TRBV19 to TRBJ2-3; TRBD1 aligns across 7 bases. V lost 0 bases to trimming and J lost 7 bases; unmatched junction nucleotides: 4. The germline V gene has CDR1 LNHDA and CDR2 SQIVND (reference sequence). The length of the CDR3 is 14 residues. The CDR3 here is CASSIEGGRNTQYF. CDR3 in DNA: TGTGCCAGTAGTATAGAAGGGGGCCGAAATACGCAGTATTTT. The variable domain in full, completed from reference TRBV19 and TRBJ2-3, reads DGGITQSPKYLFRKEGQNVTLSCEQNLNHDAMYWYRQDPGQGLRLIYYSQIVNDFQKGDIAEGYSVSREKKESFPLTVTSAQKNPTAFYLCASSIEGGRNTQYFGPGTRLTVL.

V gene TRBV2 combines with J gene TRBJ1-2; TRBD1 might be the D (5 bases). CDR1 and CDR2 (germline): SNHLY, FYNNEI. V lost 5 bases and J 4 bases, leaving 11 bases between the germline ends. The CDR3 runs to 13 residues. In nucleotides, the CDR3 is TGTGCCAGCAGTTTCAGGGTAGGCTATGGCTACACCTTC. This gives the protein CASSFRVGYGYTF. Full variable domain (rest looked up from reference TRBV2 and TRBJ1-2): EPEVTQTPSHQVTQMGQEVILRCVPISNHLYFYWYRQILGQKVEFLVSFYNNEISEKSEIFDDQFSVERPDGSNFTLKIRSTKLEDSAMYFCASSFRVGYGYTFGSGTRLTVV.

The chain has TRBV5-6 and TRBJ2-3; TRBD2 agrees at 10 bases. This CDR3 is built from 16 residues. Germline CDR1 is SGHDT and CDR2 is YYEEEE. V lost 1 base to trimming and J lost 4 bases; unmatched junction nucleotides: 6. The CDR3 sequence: CASSLFSSGGADTQYF. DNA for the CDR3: TGTGCCAGCAGCTTGTTCTCTAGCGGGGGCGCAGATACGCAGTATTTT.

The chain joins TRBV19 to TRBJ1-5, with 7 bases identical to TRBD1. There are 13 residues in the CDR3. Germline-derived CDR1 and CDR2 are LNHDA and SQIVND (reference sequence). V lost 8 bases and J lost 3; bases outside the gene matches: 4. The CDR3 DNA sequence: TGTGCCAGTTCCGGGACAGTCAATCAGCCCCAGCATTTT. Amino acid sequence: CASSGTVNQPQHF.

CDR3 DNA: TGTGCCAGCAGCGAAAACTCGTGGGACAGGGGGCTGTTGTACTTC. Its translation: CASSENSWDRGLLYF. This chain connects TRBV9 to TRBJ2-7; 12 positions agree with TRBD1. Germline V gives CDR1 SGDLS, CDR2 YYNGEE. The CDR3 spans 15 residues. V lost 3 bases to trimming and J lost 12 bases; unmatched junction nucleotides: 13.

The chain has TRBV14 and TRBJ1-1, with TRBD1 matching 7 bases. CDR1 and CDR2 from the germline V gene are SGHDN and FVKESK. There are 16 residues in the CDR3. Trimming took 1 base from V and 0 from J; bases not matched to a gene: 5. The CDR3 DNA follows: TGTGCCAGCAGCCAAGTCAGGGGGTCGATGAACACTGAAGCTTTCTTT. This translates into CASSQVRGSMNTEAFF.

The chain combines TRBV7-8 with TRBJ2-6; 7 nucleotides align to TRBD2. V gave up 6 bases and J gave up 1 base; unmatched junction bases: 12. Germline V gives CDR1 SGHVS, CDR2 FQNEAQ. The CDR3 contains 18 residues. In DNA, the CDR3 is TGTGCCAGCAGAGAACAGGCCGCGGGAGATTCTGGGGCCAACGTCCTGACTTTC. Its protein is CASREQAAGDSGANVLTF.

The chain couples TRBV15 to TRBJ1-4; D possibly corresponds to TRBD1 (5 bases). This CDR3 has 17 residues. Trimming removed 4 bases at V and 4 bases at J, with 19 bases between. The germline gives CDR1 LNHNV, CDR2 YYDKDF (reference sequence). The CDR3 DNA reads TGTGCCACCAGCATGTGGGGTAACAGGAAGGGTAATGAAAAACTGTTTTTT. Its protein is CATSMWGNRKGNEKLFF.

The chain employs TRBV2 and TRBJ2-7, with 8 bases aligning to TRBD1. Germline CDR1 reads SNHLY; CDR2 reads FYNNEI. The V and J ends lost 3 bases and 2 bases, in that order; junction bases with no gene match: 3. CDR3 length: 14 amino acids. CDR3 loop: CASSDGTGAYEQYF. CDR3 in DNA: TGTGCCAGCAGTGACGGGACAGGAGCCTACGAGCAGTACTTC.

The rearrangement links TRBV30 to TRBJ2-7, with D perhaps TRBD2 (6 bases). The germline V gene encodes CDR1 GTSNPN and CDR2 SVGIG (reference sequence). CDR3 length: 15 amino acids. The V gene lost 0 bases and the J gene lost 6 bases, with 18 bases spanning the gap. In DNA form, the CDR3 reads TGTGCCTGGAGTGTACTGGGCAGGGAGGTAGGCGAGCAGTACTTC. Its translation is CAWSVLGREVGEQYF.